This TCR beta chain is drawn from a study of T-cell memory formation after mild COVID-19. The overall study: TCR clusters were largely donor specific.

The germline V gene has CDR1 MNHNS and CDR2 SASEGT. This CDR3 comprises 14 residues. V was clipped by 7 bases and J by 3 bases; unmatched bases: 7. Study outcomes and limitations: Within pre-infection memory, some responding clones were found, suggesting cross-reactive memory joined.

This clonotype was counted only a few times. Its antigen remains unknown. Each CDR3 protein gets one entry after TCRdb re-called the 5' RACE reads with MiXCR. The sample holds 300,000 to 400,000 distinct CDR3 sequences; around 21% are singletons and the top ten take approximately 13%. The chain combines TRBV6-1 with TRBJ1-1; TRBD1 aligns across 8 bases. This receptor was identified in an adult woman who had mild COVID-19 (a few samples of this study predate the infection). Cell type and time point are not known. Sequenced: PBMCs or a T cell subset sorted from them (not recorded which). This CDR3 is CASKTVTGDTEAFF. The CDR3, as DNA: TGTGCCAGCAAAACGGTGACAGGGGACACTGAAGCTTTCTTT.